This T cell receptor (beta chain) was profiled in a study of T cell responses to AZD1222 COVID-19 vaccine. General study points: Among spike-specific TCRs, nearly half reportedly target unmutated variant regions. When two AZD1222 doses had been given, Spike-specific TCR breadth and depth rose. White British ancestry dominated among donors, who included more females, and clonal diversity was possibly underestimated.

Clones were read by immunoSEQ multiplex PCR, and TCRdb kept only the in-frame ones, dropping some. This sample has about 94,000 clones, with about 85% found just once. Recipients boosted at about 4 weeks or about 12 weeks are pooled. Germline V gene lookup returns CDR1 LGHNA and CDR2 YNFKEQ. The CDR3 runs 16 residues. V lost 1 base and J lost 8, with 17 bases in between. Regarding this clone: Antigen: not known.

V gene TRBV4-2 combines with J gene TRBJ1-4; D call uncertain. The sequencing here drew on peripheral blood, taken 28 days after the second AZD1222 dose. The clonotype comes from an adult who received the AZD1222 COVID-19 vaccine. CDR3 amino acids: CASSQAQAGVKEKLFF. Here the CDR3 DNA reads TGTGCCAGCAGCCAAGCGCAGGCGGGAGTAAAGGAAAAACTGTTTTTT.